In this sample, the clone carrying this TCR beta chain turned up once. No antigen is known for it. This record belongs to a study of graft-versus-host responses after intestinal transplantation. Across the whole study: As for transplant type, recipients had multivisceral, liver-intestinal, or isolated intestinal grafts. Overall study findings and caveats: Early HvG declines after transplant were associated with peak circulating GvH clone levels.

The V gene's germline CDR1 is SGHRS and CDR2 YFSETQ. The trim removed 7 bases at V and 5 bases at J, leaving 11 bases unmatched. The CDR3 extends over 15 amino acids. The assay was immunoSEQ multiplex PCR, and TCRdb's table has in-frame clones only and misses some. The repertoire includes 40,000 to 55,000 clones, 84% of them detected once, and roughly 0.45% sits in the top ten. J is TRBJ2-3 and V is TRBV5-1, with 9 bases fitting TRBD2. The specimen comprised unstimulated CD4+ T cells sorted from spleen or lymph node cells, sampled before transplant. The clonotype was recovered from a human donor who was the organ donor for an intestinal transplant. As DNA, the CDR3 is TGCGCCAGCCAGCGGCTAGCGGGGCTAGTAGATACGCAGTATTTT. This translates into CASQRLAGLVDTQYF.